The 7 T cell receptor beta chains presented below share a single source sample, sequenced in a study of T cells of healthy individuals. Via MiXCR, TCRdb re-called the 5' RACE reads, giving one row per CDR3 protein. The sample has more than 60,000 distinct CDR3 sequences, 15% to 20% seen once. These receptors originate from a human donor in good health.

To note about this clonotype: The CDR3 ends on some other residue instead of the conserved phenylalanine or tryptophan, so this is likely a read error. The chain joins TRBV7-2 to TRBJ1-3; a possible D gene is TRBD1 (6 bases). Trimming shortened V by 5 bases and J by 2 bases, and 10 bases separated the two germline ends. Looked up from germline, CDR1 is SGHTA and CDR2 is FQGNSA. CDR3 size: 14 residues. The CDR3 here is CASSPRTAGNTIYS. The CDR3, as DNA: TGTGCCAGCAGCCCCCGGACAGCTGGAAACACCATATATTCT.

This clonotype showed up many times. This chain joins TRBV4-2 and TRBJ1-4; perhaps TRBD1 as D (6 bases). V lost 0 bases and J lost 0, with 14 bases in between. CDR3 size: 18 residues. Germline assignment: CDR1 LGHNA and CDR2 YNFKEQ. The CDR3 DNA sequence: TGTGCCAGCAGCCAAGATCCGGGGGGCTACGCAACTAATGAAAAACTGTTTTTT. Its protein product is CASSQDPGGYATNEKLFF.

This clonotype was found a few times. V gene TRBV6-6 combines with J gene TRBJ1-2; no reliable D call. The CDR3 runs 12 residues. The germline V gene has CDR1 MNHNY and CDR2 SVGAGI (reference sequence). With 7 bases removed from V and 4 bases from J, the gap between germline ends came to 10 bases. CDR3 sequence reads: CASTLNSYGYTF. The CDR3 coding sequence is TGTGCCAGCACCCTAAACAGCTATGGCTACACCTTC.

The chain employs TRBV9 and TRBJ2-7, with D possibly TRBD1 on 6 matching bases. The CDR3 is made up of 14 amino acids. V was trimmed by 0 bases and J by 3 bases, leaving 10 bases between them. Per the germline V gene, CDR1 is SGDLS and CDR2 is YYNGEE. The CDR3 region has the DNA TGTGCCAGCAGCGTAGCGCAGGGACACTACGAGCAGTACTTC. Its protein product is CASSVAQGHYEQYF. The full variable domain, its missing parts supplied by reference TRBV9 and TRBJ2-7, is DSGVTQTPKHLITATGQRVTLRCSPRSGDLSVYWYQQSLDQGLQFLIQYYNGEERAKGNILERFSAQQFPDLHSELNLSSLELGDSALYFCASSVAQGHYEQYFGPGTRLTVT.

This clonotype was detected ten times or more. The chain carries TRBV4-1 and TRBJ1-5; no firm D call. The CDR3 is 16 residues long. Germline V CDR1 and CDR2: MGHRA, YSYEKL. V lost 3 bases, J lost 0 bases, and 12 bases lay in between. Here the CDR3 DNA reads TGCGCCAGCAGCCATTTTCATGGGGATAGCAATCAGCCCCAGCATTTT. Translating it yields CASSHFHGDSNQPQHF.

This clonotype showed up many times. V gene TRBV12-3 or TRBV12-4 combines with J gene TRBJ2-1; TRBD1 matches 7 bases. Germline trimming cut 6 bases from V and 8 bases from J; bases unmatched to any gene: 13. CDR3 length: 15 amino acids. In nucleotides, the CDR3 is TGTGCCAGCAGATTTCAACTCACAGGGGTCCATGAGCAGTTCTTC. Its protein is CASRFQLTGVHEQFF.

This clonotype was seen many times. The genes are TRBV18 and TRBJ1-3, with D unresolved. The V and J ends lost 2 bases and 4 bases respectively, with 6 bases between them. The V gene's germline CDR1 is KGHSH and CDR2 LQKENI. The CDR3 contains 13 residues. The CDR3 spells CASSPTEGNTIYF. The DNA of the CDR3 is TGTGCCAGCTCACCAACTGAGGGAAACACCATATATTTT.